This TCR beta chain was documented in a study of T-cell reconstitution after alpha-beta-depleted transplantation in children. There are 12 residues in the CDR3. Germline-derived CDR1 and CDR2 are GTSNPN and SVGIG (reference sequence). V lost 7 bases and J 8 bases, leaving 17 bases between the germline ends. This clonotype was counted ten times or more. Its matching antigen is unknown. Broader study findings: Surviving recipient T cells and thymic progenitors accounted for the high day-60 TCRbeta diversity observed in some patients. Reportedly, alpha-beta T cells present about two months post-transplant originated from several hundred expanded clones of graft origin. It was newly produced T cells that mostly accounted for T-cell counts and diversity one year after transplant.

Unique molecular identifiers were incorporated into the prepared TCRbeta library. TCRdb recomputed calls from the PCR reads with MiXCR, one row per CDR3 protein. The repertoire holds a few hundred thousand distinct CDR3 sequences, with roughly 11% as singletons. This clonotype was obtained from a child under three years old with acute myeloid leukemia, due to receive a stem cell transplant. Material: PBMCs, obtained before TCRalphabeta/CD19-depleted stem cell transplant. This chain connects TRBV30 to TRBJ1-2; D perhaps matches TRBD1 (6 bases). CDR3 nucleotide sequence: TGTGCCTACACAGGGTCCTTCGGAGGCTACACCTTC. It is translated as CAYTGSFGGYTF.